This section outlines one T cell receptor beta chain sequence together with its context. The specificity of this receptor is unknown. No much larger clone is present one base from it, and per-base qualities are unavailable. Taken from cysteine to phenylalanine, the CDR3 has 13 residues. Only the CDR3 part of the read is kept: 39 bases, read in frame from the first base. CDR1 and CDR2 (MNHEY, SMNVEV) derive from the germline V gene (reference sequence). The V end loses 5 bases and the J end loses 1 base, and a stretch of 6 bases separates them. Patients with autoimmune disease history or receiving systemic immunosuppression were excluded from the trial. Peripheral blood for TCR sequencing was collected from all dose cohorts at baseline, on cycle 4 day 1, and on cycle 7 day 1. Samples were obtained from an open-label, multicenter, first-in-human phase I dose-escalation trial of ivuxolimab. Adults with locally advanced or metastatic melanoma, renal cell carcinoma, hepatocellular carcinoma or head and neck squamous cell carcinoma were enrolled in the trial. Before TCR sequencing, CD4+ and CD8+ T cells were separately sorted from peripheral blood.

This entry comes from a study of OX40 agonist ivuxolimab in advanced cancers. About the full investigation: The costimulatory receptor OX40 (CD134) was targeted by ivuxolimab, a fully human IgG2 agonistic monoclonal antibody. Intravenous ivuxolimab was administered to patients every 2 weeks at six dose levels: 0.01, 0.1, 0.3, 1.5, 3 and 10 mg/kg. Of the approximately 54 dose-escalation patients, hepatocellular carcinoma was present in about 20, melanoma in roughly 15, renal cell carcinoma in 9 and head and neck cancer in 9. A male proportion of 82.7% and a mean age of 60 years, ranging from 23 to 79, were recorded for the dose-escalation cohort. Prior anti-PD-1, anti-PD-L1 or anti-CTLA-4 therapy was permitted, and 30% to 50% of dose-escalation patients had received checkpoint inhibitors. Partial responses occurred in three dose-escalation patients, of whom one had hepatocellular carcinoma and two had cutaneous melanoma. Peripheral TCRbeta sequencing was intended to test whether TCR sequence diversity was altered and clonal T-cell expansion was caused by ivuxolimab. The paper reports the monotherapy dose-escalation portion (N of about 52 patients) of the phase I ivuxolimab trial.

Genomic DNA was extracted from sorted cells for sequencing of the TCRbeta CDR3 region. The immunoSEQ Assay was used for sequencing of TCRbeta CDR3 regions. In TCRdb, the immuneACCESS table is reduced to in-frame sequences with V and J assigned. These tables do not hold every clone; where another copy was compared, an unresolved V gene accounts for under half, and the others remain unexplained. The sample table contains 68,000 or so clones; only one count was recorded for around nine tenths of them. The ten largest clones represent 2% to 2.5% of the sample. The paper's findings and limits, for the study overall: At doses of 0.1 to 3.0 mg/kg, clonal expansion of both CD4+ and CD8+ T cells in blood was seen between baseline and week 6. The antigen specificity of the peripheral T cells that underwent clonal expansion was not determined. After ivuxolimab, expanded clones were on average more numerous among CD8+ T cells than among CD4+ T cells. In the 0.1-3.0 mg/kg groups, partial responders had among the lowest normalized peripheral clonal expansion, particularly in CD8+ T cells. Low levels of normalized T-cell clonal expansion were also seen in some patients who did not respond.

The rearrangement combines TRBV27 with TRBJ2-4; too little of a D gene remains to name it. This sample comprised CD4+ or CD8+ T cells sorted from blood, obtained in a trial of the OX40 agonist ivuxolimab. The receptor was isolated from an adult with an advanced solid tumor such as melanoma, head and neck, liver or kidney cancer. The sequenced DNA is TGTGCCAGCAGTCCCCTGGCCAAAAACATTCAGTACTTC. The translation is CASSPLAKNIQYF.